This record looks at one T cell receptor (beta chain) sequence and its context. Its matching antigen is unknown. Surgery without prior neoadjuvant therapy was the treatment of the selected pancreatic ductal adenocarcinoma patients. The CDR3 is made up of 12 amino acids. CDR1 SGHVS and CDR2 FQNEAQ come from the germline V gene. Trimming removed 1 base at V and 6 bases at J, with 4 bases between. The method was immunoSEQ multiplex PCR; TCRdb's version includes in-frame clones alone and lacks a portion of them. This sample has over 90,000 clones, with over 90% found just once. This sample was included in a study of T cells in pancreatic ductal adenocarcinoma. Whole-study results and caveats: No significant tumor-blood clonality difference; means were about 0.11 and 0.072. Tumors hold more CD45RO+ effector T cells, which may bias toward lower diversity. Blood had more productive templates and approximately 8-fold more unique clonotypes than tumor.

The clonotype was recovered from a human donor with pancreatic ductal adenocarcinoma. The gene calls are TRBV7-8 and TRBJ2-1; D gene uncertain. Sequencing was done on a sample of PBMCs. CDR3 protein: CASSLGLNEQFF. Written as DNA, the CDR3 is TGTGCCAGCAGCTTAGGACTCAATGAGCAGTTCTTC. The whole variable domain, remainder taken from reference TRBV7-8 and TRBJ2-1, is GAGVSQSPRYKVAKRGQDVALRCDPISGHVSLFWYQQALGQGPEFLTYFQNEAQLDKSGLPSDRFFAERPEGSVSTLKIQRTQQEDSAVYLCASSLGLNEQFFGPGTRLTVL.